Following are 23 T cell receptor beta chains from one sample sequenced in a study of blood T cell repertoires in COVID-19 (dated by TCRdb to about 2020). Receptor amplification or capture employed the immunoSEQ multiplex PCR assay. TCRdb limited this immuneACCESS table to in-frame rearrangements with V and J called. A share of clones is missing; checked studies link under half to unresolved V genes, and the rest is unexplained. The table for this sample lists roughly 150,000 clones; more than 75% of them were counted only once. The ten largest account for around 4.8% of the sample. Sequenced input: peripheral blood. These TCRs come from a young man with COVID-19, enrolled during active disease.

In this sample, this clone turned up many times. V is TRBV30 and J is TRBJ2-1; possible D gene TRBD2, 6 bases. The ends were cut back, 3 bases at V and 10 bases at J, with 19 bases in the middle. Germline V lookup: CDR1 GTSNPN, CDR2 SVGIG (reference sequence). This CDR3 contains 14 residues. The CDR3 bases are TGTGCCTGGAGAACTGGCGGTACCGGGGGAGAGCAGTTCTTC. Its protein is CAWRTGGTGGEQFF. The full variable domain, its missing parts supplied by reference TRBV30 and TRBJ2-1, is SQTIHQWPATLVQPVGSPLSLECTVEGTSNPNLYWYRQAAGRGLQLLFYSVGIGQISSEVPQNLSASRPQDRQFILSSKKLLLSDSGFYLCAWRTGGTGGEQFFGPGTRLTVL.

The chain couples TRBV6-2 or TRBV6-3 to TRBJ1-5; D gene unclear. This CDR3 comprises 14 residues. Trimming left V 2 bases short and J 5 bases short, with 10 bases between. Germline V gene lookup returns CDR1 MNHEY and CDR2 SVGEGT. This CDR3 is CASSYHPRDQPQHF. The CDR3 DNA follows: TGTGCCAGCAGTTACCACCCCCGGGATCAGCCCCAGCATTTT.

V usage is TRBV12-3 or TRBV12-4 and J usage is TRBJ1-1; D remains unclear. The CDR3 runs 12 residues. Trimming pared 6 bases from V and 5 bases from J, leaving 10 bases between. In nucleotides, the CDR3 is TGTGCCAGCAGAATGGAGCGGACTGAAGCTTTCTTT. This codes for CASRMERTEAFF.

V and J are TRBV19 and TRBJ2-3, with unresolved D. Germline V CDR1 and CDR2: LNHDA, SQIVND (reference sequence). V was trimmed by 1 base and J by 8 bases, leaving 16 bases between them. CDR3 size: 15 residues. The CDR3 coding sequence is TGTGCCAGTAGTATAGCCGAGACGGCGCCGGGTACGCAGTATTTT. Amino acids: CASSIAETAPGTQYF.

The chain carries TRBV5-1 and TRBJ2-7; TRBD2 agrees at 14 bases. With V trimmed by 4 bases and J by 6 bases, 6 bases remained unmatched. The CDR3 is made up of 15 amino acids. CDR1 is SGHRS, CDR2 YFSETQ, per germline. CDR3 sequence (DNA): TGCGCCAGCAGCGGGACTAGCGGGAGTAGTAGCGAGCAGTACTTC. Translating gives CASSGTSGSSSEQYF.

The chain links TRBV30 to TRBJ1-2, with 7 bases aligning to TRBD1. The CDR3 consists of 14 residues. Trimming took 0 bases from V and 5 from J; bases not matched to a gene: 6. Germline values: CDR1 GTSNPN, CDR2 SVGIG (reference sequence). In DNA, the CDR3 is TGTGCCTGGAGTGTACTGGGACAGATTTATGGCTACACCTTC. Protein sequence: CAWSVLGQIYGYTF.

The rearrangement links TRBV21-1 to TRBJ2-3; the D call of TRBD1 is as the table states it, not checked on the DNA. TRBV21-1 is marked as a pseudogene. The CDR3 contains 14 residues. The CDR3, as DNA: TGTGCCAGCAGCAGGGACAGGGGCCCAGATACGCAGTATTTT. The encoded protein is CASSRDRGPDTQYF.

The table lists this clone with a few counts. The V call is TRBV30, the J call TRBJ1-5; D is undetermined. The CDR3 spans 16 residues. CDR1 GTSNPN and CDR2 SVGIG come from the germline V gene (reference sequence). Trimming took off 2 bases at V and 6 bases at J, with 20 bases between the two ends. CDR3 amino acids: CAWSLKTRPLIQPQHF. Written as DNA, the CDR3 is TGTGCCTGGAGTCTTAAGACAAGGCCTCTTATTCAGCCCCAGCATTTT.

This clone has a handful of counts. The rearrangement links TRBV2 to TRBJ2-3; D gene ambiguous. The V and J ends lost 6 bases and 7 bases respectively, with 20 bases between them. The germline V gene encodes CDR1 SNHLY and CDR2 FYNNEI. CDR3 length: 15 amino acids. CDR3 DNA: TGTGCCAGCAGCACGCTAGAAGAAGGTACGAATACGCAGTATTTT. Encoded protein: CASSTLEEGTNTQYF.

This chain links TRBV6-5 with TRBJ2-5, with D maybe TRBD1 (6 bases). The CDR3 consists of 15 residues. Germline V gene sequence: CDR1 MNHEY, CDR2 SVGAGI. The V gene lost 5 bases and the J gene lost 4 bases, with 17 bases spanning the gap. The CDR3 here is CASSPRQARRETQYF. CDR3 sequence (DNA): TGTGCCAGCAGTCCAAGACAGGCACGACGAGAGACCCAGTACTTC.

The V call is TRBV18, the J call TRBJ1-2; TRBD1 aligns across 7 bases. Germline-derived CDR1 and CDR2 are KGHSH and LQKENI. The CDR3 consists of 13 residues. V shed 3 bases and J 6 bases; nucleotides not matched to a gene: 4. CDR3 residues: CASSPQGEDGYTF. In DNA, the CDR3 is TGTGCCAGCTCACCCCAGGGGGAAGATGGCTACACCTTC. Filled out from reference TRBV18 and TRBJ1-2, the complete variable domain reads NAGVMQNPRHLVRRRGQEARLRCSPMKGHSHVYWYRQLPEEGLKFMVYLQKENIIDESGMPKERFSAEFPKEGPSILRIQQVVRGDSAAYFCASSPQGEDGYTFGSGTRLTVV.

This chain connects TRBV30 to TRBJ2-3; D possibly corresponds to TRBD2 (6 bases). Germline loops: CDR1 GTSNPN, CDR2 SVGIG (reference sequence). Trimming took 3 bases from V and 1 from J, leaving 17 bases between them. CDR3 length equals 16 residues. The CDR3 DNA is TGTGCCTGGAGCCTTGGGACCGGGGGAGGCACAGATACGCAGTATTTT. Translated: CAWSLGTGGGTDTQYF.

This clone was observed once. The chain joins TRBV25-1 to TRBJ1-1; maybe TRBD1 (5 bases). Germline V gene lookup returns CDR1 MGHDK and CDR2 SYGVNS. The CDR3 has 13 residues. With 6 bases removed from V and 1 base from J, the gap between germline ends came to 9 bases. CDR3: CASRATANTEAFF. In nucleotides, the CDR3 is TGTGCCAGCAGAGCGACAGCGAACACTGAAGCTTTCTTT.

J is TRBJ2-7 and V is TRBV3-1 (or the pseudogene TRBV3-2); 7 bases agree with TRBD1. After removal of 5 bases from V and 3 bases from J, the junction contained 4 bases not matched to a gene. The CDR3 length is 13 residues. Germline CDR1 and CDR2: LGHDT and YNNKEL (reference sequence). DNA for the CDR3: TGTGCCAGCAGCTCCGGGACAGACTACGAGCAGTACTTC. Translated, it gives CASSSGTDYEQYF.

This rearrangement joins TRBV7-9 to TRBJ2-7; D perhaps matches TRBD2 (6 bases). Germline V CDR1 and CDR2: SEHNR, FQNEAQ (reference sequence). CDR3 size: 14 residues. Deletions cut 10 bases from V and 0 bases from J, with 16 bases between. The CDR3 here is CATGSATTSYEQYF. The DNA for the CDR3 is TGTGCCACCGGGAGCGCTACCACCTCCTACGAGCAGTACTTC.

Only one count was recorded for this clone. This same CDR3 is encoded by further DNA sequences in the sample. The chain recombines TRBV5-1 with TRBJ1-2; possibly TRBD1 for D (5 bases). The CDR3 is 13 amino acids. Trimming left V 2 bases short and J 1 base short, with 6 bases between. Germline-derived CDR1 and CDR2 are SGHRS and YFSETQ. Written as DNA, the CDR3 is TGCGCCAGCAGCTTCCAGGGTAACTATGGCTACACCTTC. Translation gives CASSFQGNYGYTF.

This chain connects TRBV7-9 to TRBJ1-6; D is perhaps TRBD1 (5 bases). Germline V gene data show CDR1 as SEHNR and CDR2 as FQNEAQ (reference sequence). V shed 7 bases and J shed 4 bases, with 8 bases lying between them. The CDR3 sequence is 13 residues long. CDR3 sequence reads: CASTTAYNSPLHF. CDR3 sequence (DNA): TGTGCCAGCACGACAGCTTATAATTCACCCCTCCACTTT.

The rearrangement joins TRBV19 to TRBJ2-7, with TRBD2 as a possible D gene (6 bases). V lost 2 bases, J lost 5 bases, and 13 bases lay in between. The CDR3 extends over 14 amino acids. The germline V gene encodes CDR1 LNHDA and CDR2 SQIVND (reference sequence). CDR3 loop: CASSIRGSGDEQYF. Written as DNA, the CDR3 is TGTGCCAGTAGTATACGGGGGAGCGGAGACGAGCAGTACTTC.

The V call is TRBV5-6, the J call TRBJ1-6; no definite D call. The ends were cut back, 0 bases at V and 4 bases at J, with 8 bases in the middle. Per germline, CDR1 SGHDT and CDR2 YYEEEE. The CDR3 covers 15 residues. As DNA, the CDR3 is TGTGCCAGCAGCTTGGAACAGCATTATAATTCACCCCTCCACTTT. Translation gives CASSLEQHYNSPLHF.

The chain recombines TRBV7-2 with TRBJ1-5; TRBD1 aligns across 11 bases. V lost 1 base, J lost 5 bases, and 10 bases stayed unmatched. CDR3 size: 18 residues. Germline values: CDR1 SGHTA, CDR2 FQGNSA. CDR3 protein: CASSLGVVGQGAYQPQHF. The DNA for the CDR3 is TGTGCCAGCAGCTTAGGCGTCGTTGGACAGGGGGCATATCAGCCCCAGCATTTT.

This clone was seen just once. At one end, the junction sequence differs from germline, possibly due to a read error. This rearrangement joins TRBV12-3 or TRBV12-4 to TRBJ1-2, with 7 bases lining up with TRBD1. The CDR3 sequence is 12 residues long. The CDR3 loop reads CACSRDSYGYTF. CDR3 in DNA: TGTGCCTGCAGCCGGGACAGTTATGGCTACACCTTC.

V is TRBV28 and J is TRBJ1-5; maybe TRBD1 (5 bases). The CDR3 is 13 residues long. With 6 bases removed from V and 4 bases from J, the gap between germline ends came to 10 bases. The V gene's germline CDR1 is MDHEN and CDR2 SYDVKM. In DNA form, the CDR3 reads TGTGCCAGCAGCCGGACACCAAATCAGCCCCAGCATTTT. It is translated as CASSRTPNQPQHF. Using reference TRBV28 and TRBJ1-5 for the parts outside the CDR3, the full variable domain is DVKVTQSSRYLVKRTGEKVFLECVQDMDHENMFWYRQDPGLGLRLIYFSYDVKMKEKGDIPEGYSVSREKKERFSLILESASTNQTSMYLCASSRTPNQPQHFGDGTRLSIL.

V usage is TRBV24-1 and J usage is TRBJ1-1; tentatively, D is TRBD1 (6 bases). The CDR3 spans 13 residues. Trimming took 5 bases from V and 1 from J, leaving 7 bases between them. Germline assignment: CDR1 KGHDR and CDR2 SFDVKD. CDR3 sequence (DNA): TGTGCCACCAGTGGGACAGAGAACACTGAAGCTTTCTTT. Its protein is CATSGTENTEAFF.